This is a list of T cell receptor beta chains from one sample in a study of T cells in localized non-small cell lung cancer. This table comes from immunoSEQ multiplex PCR, and its TCRdb copy is limited to in-frame clones, with some not included. The sample lists 45,000 to 60,000 clones; 80% to 90% were seen once. The sample in question was peripheral blood, obtained before any cancer treatment. All receptors derive from a woman aged 40 to 75 with stage I lung adenocarcinoma. CDR3s leave out the opening cysteine and the closing phenylalanine or tryptophan.

v_call	j_call	cdr3_aa
TRBV6-5	TRBJ2-5	ASSYAAGGPKTQY
TRBV29-1	TRBJ2-2	SVITGCSWTGELF
TRBV13	TRBJ1-4	ASSQGQGKKLF
TRBV9	TRBJ1-2	ASSPLGQGNYGYT
TRBV7-2	TRBJ2-7	ASSLDGGGLPYEQY
TRBV2	TRBJ2-1	ASVIAGLQGNEQF
TRBV9	TRBJ2-7	ASSVGRASYEQY
TRBV11-2	TRBJ1-1	ASSDRTGGAGTEAF
TRBV4-2	TRBJ2-6	ASSRADSGANVLT
TRBV28	TRBJ1-1	ASNNFTGWE
TRBV19	TRBJ2-6	ASTVRGANVLT
TRBV5-1	TRBJ2-5	ASSLPSGGPSETQY
TRBV11-2	TRBJ1-3	ASSLALGGGNTIY
TRBV4-1	TRBJ2-7	ASSQGETGLAYEQY
TRBV6-5	TRBJ2-7	ASTSPGASSYEQY
TRBV19	TRBJ2-3	ASSIDQGGHTDTQY
TRBV7-2	TRBJ2-1	ASSLAHGQGQF
TRBV11-1	TRBJ2-7	ASSSPVAPAGYEQY
TRBV5-3	TRBJ1-2	ARSLSGYGYT
TRBV7-9	TRBJ2-2	ASSYRDSGVNTGELF
TRBV15	TRBJ2-3	ATSRGQFDGPITDTQY
TRBV21-1	TRBJ2-3	ASSNGASGAVGSTDTQY
TRBV5-8	TRBJ1-4	ASSLLGIEKLF
TRBV5-1	TRBJ1-2	ASSLVWTGIDGYT
TRBV4-3	TRBJ1-6	ASSQDKARPLH
TRBV5-4	TRBJ2-1	ASSLLGTFEQF
TRBV11-2	TRBJ2-2	ASSLDLRRADTGELF
TRBV5-4	TRBJ1-2	ASSLLGMEIYGYT
TRBV5-1	TRBJ2-7	ASSLETGATYEQY
TRBV5-1	TRBJ2-1	ASSLRQGNEQF
TRBV7-8	TRBJ2-1	ASSLARLISEQF
TRBV7-2	TRBJ2-7	ASSLAASGAPYEQY
TRBV6-5	TRBJ1-3	ASSSRFSGNTIY
TRBV2	TRBJ2-3	ASSEGQTYTDTQY
TRBV28	TRBJ1-5	ASSPGGNRNQPQH
TRBV19	TRBJ2-1	ASSRLAGEDNEQF
TRBV29-1	TRBJ2-5	SALQETQY
TRBV2	TRBJ2-5	ASILDETQY
TRBV29-1	TRBJ2-3	SIRTDPSTDTQY
TRBV28	TRBJ1-2	ASSLGGLGGYT
TRBV18	TRBJ1-6	ASSGTSSSYNSPLH
TRBV19	TRBJ1-4	ASRPQGAQNEKLF
TRBV5-4	TRBJ1-1	ASSQAQGWNTEAF
TRBV28	TRBJ1-2	ASISGHLGGYT
TRBV4-3	TRBJ2-1	ASSQAAGYNEQF
TRBV5-5	TRBJ1-1	ASSLTGVTNTEAF
TRBV4-2	TRBJ1-2	ASSLGLRDGYT
TRBV7-2	TRBJ2-4	ASSLAGGDGIQY
TRBV7-2	TRBJ2-7	ASSLDGQRSYEQY
TRBV27	TRBJ1-5	ASKSNGGGNQPQH
TRBV10-3	TRBJ2-3	AISGSSGTGSTDTQY
TRBV7-8	TRBJ2-1	ASSDGTFNEQF
TRBV5-4	TRBJ1-1	ASSYRGVNTEAF
TRBV30	TRBJ2-7	AWSVRGPYEQY
TRBV12-2	TRBJ2-1	ASRLGAGRVNEQF
TRBV9	TRBJ1-5	ASSVDGYLGQPQH